These 28 T cell receptor beta chains were all obtained from the same sample, sequenced in a study of CD8+ T cells in alopecia areata. Extraction and reverse transcription of RNA yielded cDNA as the sequencing template. Clones were sequenced by immunoSEQ multiplex PCR, and TCRdb holds only the in-frame ones, with some missing. The table has hundreds of thousands of clones, about 53% seen once; the top ten hold 0.45%. The material sequenced was CD4+ T cells sorted from blood, taken at week 0. These receptors all come from a human donor with alopecia areata.

This clone has only a few counts. The V call is TRBV25-1, the J call TRBJ1-4; a possible D gene is TRBD1 (6 bases). The CDR3 length is 13 residues. Per germline, CDR1 MGHDK and CDR2 SYGVNS. With 7 bases removed from V and 7 bases from J, the gap between germline ends came to 13 bases. This CDR3 is CASTRGGGEKLFF. CDR3 DNA: TGTGCCAGCACCCGGGGAGGGGGTGAAAAACTGTTTTTT. The full variable domain, its missing parts supplied by reference TRBV25-1 and TRBJ1-4, is EADIYQTPRYLVIGTGKKITLECSQTMGHDKMYWYQQDPGMELHLIHYSYGVNSTEKGDLSSESTVSRIRTEHFPLTLESARPSHTSQYLCASTRGGGEKLFFGSGTQLSVL.

The sample holds a few counts of this clone. The chain employs TRBV6-5 and TRBJ1-2; tentatively, D is TRBD1 (6 bases). Germline V gene sequence: CDR1 MNHEY, CDR2 SVGAGI. V shed 5 bases and J shed 8 bases, with 12 bases lying between them. The CDR3 extends over 12 amino acids. Written as DNA, the CDR3 is TGTGCCAGCAGTGGGGGCTCTGGGGGCTACACCTTC. Translated, it gives CASSGGSGGYTF.

This clone has a handful of counts. This chain joins TRBV4-2 and TRBJ2-4, with a tentative D call TRBD2 (7 bases). V lost 0 bases to trimming and J lost 3 bases, with 15 bases between them. Germline CDR1 is LGHNA and CDR2 is YNFKEQ. The CDR3 has 17 amino acids. The DNA for the CDR3 is TGTGCCAGCAGCCAAGATCCCGGGGGGCTAGGCAAAAACATTCAGTACTTC. Protein sequence: CASSQDPGGLGKNIQYF.

The chain has TRBV10-3 and TRBJ2-3; the D is unclear. This CDR3 has 13 residues. Looked up from germline, CDR1 is ENHRY and CDR2 is SYGVKD. Between the trimmed V and J ends, which lost 6 bases and 3 bases, there was a span of 10 bases. The CDR3 coding sequence is TGTGCCATCAGCGCTTTAGAGACAGATACGCAGTATTTT. Its protein is CAISALETDTQYF.

V gene TRBV18 combines with J gene TRBJ1-1; D is unresolved. This CDR3 contains 12 residues. The V gene lost 1 base and the J gene lost 1 base, with 1 base spanning the gap. The V gene's germline CDR1 is KGHSH and CDR2 LQKENI. CDR3 amino acids: CASSPQNTEAFF. The CDR3 DNA reads as TGTGCCAGCTCACCACAGAACACTGAAGCTTTCTTT.

The chain has TRBV30 and TRBJ1-1, with D uncertain. This CDR3 has 12 residues. Germline assignment: CDR1 GTSNPN and CDR2 SVGIG (reference sequence). Trimming left V 5 bases short and J 5 bases short, with 12 bases between. CDR3 sequence reads: CAWGGLWTEAFF. The CDR3 DNA reads as TGTGCCTGGGGCGGCCTGTGGACTGAAGCTTTCTTT.

The sample holds a few counts of this clone. The chain uses TRBV5-4 and TRBJ1-1; D possibly corresponds to TRBD1 (6 bases). V was shortened by 4 bases and J by 2 bases, with 12 bases between the two germline ends. Germline V lookup: CDR1 SGHNT, CDR2 YYREEE (reference sequence). The length of the CDR3 is 14 residues. The CDR3 loop is CASSASDRNTEAFF. CDR3 coding DNA: TGTGCCAGCAGCGCGTCGGACAGAAACACTGAAGCTTTCTTT.

The V and J genes are TRBV6-5 and TRBJ2-5; 9 bases match TRBD1. Looked up from germline, CDR1 is MNHEY and CDR2 is SVGAGI. V gave up 3 bases and J gave up 5 bases; unmatched junction bases: 7. This CDR3 is built from 15 residues. The CDR3 sequence: CASSYSGQGHETQYF. CDR3 sequence (DNA): TGTGCCAGCAGTTATTCGGGACAGGGCCACGAGACCCAGTACTTC.

This clone was seen only a few times. This sequence joins TRBV27 and TRBJ2-5; tentatively, D is TRBD2 (6 bases). Trimming removed 2 bases from V and 2 bases from J, with 18 bases in between. This CDR3 contains 17 residues. Per germline, CDR1 MNHEY and CDR2 SMNVEV (reference sequence). The CDR3 reads CASSLVFSSGVQETQYF. CDR3 DNA: TGTGCCAGCAGTTTAGTTTTCTCGTCGGGGGTGCAAGAGACCCAGTACTTC.

This chain uses TRBV29-1 with TRBJ1-5; 9 bases match TRBD1. Trimming at V came to 1 base and at J to 7 bases, leaving 2 bases not matched to a gene. The length of the CDR3 is 13 residues. In germline, CDR1 is SQVTM, CDR2 ANQGSEA. CDR3 DNA sequence: TGCAGCGTTGAAGGGACAGGGGACCAGCCCCAGCATTTT. Translated, it gives CSVEGTGDQPQHF. The full variable domain, in which reference TRBV29-1 and TRBJ1-5 provide the parts outside the CDR3, is SAVISQKPSRDICQRGTSLTIQCQVDSQVTMMFWYRQQPGQSLTLIATANQGSEATYESGFVIDKFPISRPNLTFSTLTVSNMSPEDSSIYLCSVEGTGDQPQHFGDGTRLSIL.

The J gene is TRBJ1-6, the V gene TRBV5-1; D is possibly TRBD1 (5 bases). The CDR3 extends over 15 amino acids. Trimming cost V 4 bases and J 9 bases, with 17 bases left between them. From germline, CDR1 is SGHRS and CDR2 YFSETQ. The CDR3 protein is CASSPEQAGGSPLHF. CDR3 bases: TGCGCCAGCAGCCCCGAACAGGCTGGTGGTTCACCCCTCCACTTT.

This clone has more than one count but fewer than ten. The V gene is TRBV21-1, the J gene TRBJ2-7. TRBV21-1 is a pseudogene locus. The CDR3 is 9 amino acids. CDR3 nucleotides: TGTGCCAGAGACGGTTTTAAGTACTTC. Protein sequence: CARDGFKYF.

The chain employs TRBV5-1 and TRBJ2-1; D is uncertain. This CDR3 spans 14 amino acids. Trimming shortened V by 1 base and J by 2 bases, and 7 bases separated the two germline ends. CDR1 and CDR2 from the germline V gene are SGHRS and YFSETQ. The CDR3 sequence: CASSLQDPYNEQFF. CDR3 in DNA: TGCGCCAGCAGCTTGCAGGACCCCTACAATGAGCAGTTCTTC.

V gene TRBV5-1 combines with J gene TRBJ1-1; possible D gene TRBD1, 5 bases. Germline V gene data show CDR1 as SGHRS and CDR2 as YFSETQ. The CDR3 contains 14 residues. V lost 0 bases and J lost 4, with 10 bases in between. In DNA form, the CDR3 reads TGCGCCAGCAGCTTGGCCTCCGGGACCACTGAAGCTTTCTTT. This encodes CASSLASGTTEAFF.

V is TRBV5-1 and J is TRBJ2-1, with 8 bases lining up with TRBD1. Germline V lookup: CDR1 SGHRS, CDR2 YFSETQ. The CDR3 length is 15 residues. Trimming took 2 bases from V and 5 from J; bases not matched to a gene: 6. CDR3 sequence: CASSFQGQGNNEQFF. CDR3 bases: TGCGCCAGCAGCTTCCAAGGACAGGGAAACAATGAGCAGTTCTTC.

The genes are TRBV7-2 and TRBJ2-3; 8 nucleotides agree with TRBD2. Trimming removed 5 bases from V and 0 bases from J; junction bases left unmatched: 13. Germline V gene sequence: CDR1 SGHTA, CDR2 FQGNSA. CDR3 length: 18 amino acids. The CDR3 region has the DNA TGTGCCAGCAGCCCTCCCAGCGGGAGCTTCCTTAGCACAGATACGCAGTATTTT. As protein: CASSPPSGSFLSTDTQYF.

This rearrangement joins TRBV5-1 to TRBJ1-1; D is possibly TRBD1 (5 bases). CDR1 is SGHRS, CDR2 YFSETQ, per germline. The V gene lost 2 bases and the J gene lost 4 bases, with 9 bases spanning the gap. The CDR3 totals 13 residues. The CDR3 region is CASSFTGGTEAFF. The CDR3 DNA is TGCGCCAGCAGCTTCACAGGAGGCACTGAAGCTTTCTTT.

J is TRBJ2-1 and V is TRBV5-4, with D perhaps TRBD1 (6 bases). V lost 4 bases and J 0 bases, leaving 14 bases between the germline ends. The CDR3 contains 16 residues. CDR1 is SGHNT and CDR2 is YYREEE in the germline V gene (reference sequence). The CDR3 region is CASSPLGAPSYNEQFF. CDR3 bases: TGTGCCAGCAGCCCTTTGGGGGCCCCCTCCTACAATGAGCAGTTCTTC.

Note on this clone: A much larger clonotype is one base distant, so this may be a read error. Other DNA sequences of this sample code for an identical CDR3. CDR3 nucleotides: TGTGCCAGCAGCTTGGAGGAGACCCAGTACTTC. It is translated as CASSLEETQYF. This chain links TRBV5-4 with TRBJ2-5, with D hard to call. The CDR3 is made up of 11 amino acids. From germline, CDR1 is SGHNT and CDR2 YYREEE (reference sequence). V was cut by 0 bases and J by 5 bases, with 2 bases left in between. The complete variable domain, with remaining parts taken from reference TRBV5-4 and TRBJ2-5, reads ETGVTQSPTHLIKTRGQQVTLRCSSQSGHNTVSWYQQALGQGPQFIFQYYREEENGRGNFPPRFSGLQFPNYSSELNVNALELDDSALYLCASSLEETQYFGPGTRLLVL.

The DNA of the CDR3 is TGTGCCAGTAGCGGGAGATTGAGCGAGCAGTACTTC. It is translated as CASSGRLSEQYF. The gene calls are TRBV19 and TRBJ2-7, with a tentative D call TRBD2 (6 bases). Trimming pared 6 bases from V and 6 bases from J, leaving 12 bases between. The CDR3 is made up of 12 amino acids. CDR1 and CDR2 from the germline V gene are LNHDA and SQIVND (reference sequence). Combining the CDR3 with reference TRBV19 and TRBJ2-7 gives the whole variable domain DGGITQSPKYLFRKEGQNVTLSCEQNLNHDAMYWYRQDPGQGLRLIYYSQIVNDFQKGDIAEGYSVSREKKESFPLTVTSAQKNPTAFYLCASSGRLSEQYFGPGTRLTVT.

The gene calls are TRBV5-1 and TRBJ2-2; possibly TRBD2 for D (5 bases). In germline, CDR1 is SGHRS, CDR2 YFSETQ. The CDR3 spans 13 residues. Trimming removed 4 bases from V and 5 bases from J, with 9 bases in between. Here the CDR3 reads CASSVLATGELFF. CDR3 in DNA: TGCGCCAGCAGCGTGCTAGCTACCGGGGAGCTGTTTTTT.

V and J are TRBV5-1 and TRBJ2-7; 9 bases map to TRBD2. The CDR3 is 14 amino acids. CDR1 and CDR2 from the germline V gene are SGHRS and YFSETQ. After removal of 2 bases from V and 5 bases from J, the junction contained 5 bases not matched to a gene. CDR3 amino acids: CASSLGLARDEQYF. CDR3 sequence (DNA): TGCGCCAGCAGCTTAGGACTAGCGAGAGACGAGCAGTACTTC.

This clone was seen once. The J gene is TRBJ2-1, the V gene TRBV29-1; TRBD2 matches at 12 bases. The CDR3 contains 13 residues. V was pared by 5 bases and J by 9 bases, with 5 bases of the junction left unmatched. CDR1 is SQVTM and CDR2 is ANQGSEA in the germline V gene. For the CDR3, the DNA is TGCAGCGTTCCTAGCGGGGGGGCGAGTGAGCAGTTCTTC. It translates to CSVPSGGASEQFF.

The chain recombines TRBV29-1 with TRBJ2-3; 7 bases align to TRBD1. The CDR3 loop spans 16 amino acids. Per the germline V gene, CDR1 is SQVTM and CDR2 is ANQGSEA. J was trimmed by 1 base and V by 2 bases; bases with no gene match: 9. CDR3 DNA: TGCAGCGTTGAATCCTCTCGCGGACAGGGCACAGATACGCAGTATTTT. Translated: CSVESSRGQGTDTQYF.

This chain connects TRBV29-1 to TRBJ1-1, with D tentatively TRBD1 (5 bases). CDR1 is SQVTM, CDR2 ANQGSEA, per germline. V was trimmed by 6 bases and J by 0 bases, leaving 11 bases between them. The CDR3 is 13 amino acids. The CDR3 reads CSVGRQMNTEAFF. CDR3 DNA sequence: TGCAGCGTGGGACGACAGATGAACACTGAAGCTTTCTTT.

The chain's CDR3 is CAWSPRDRGNSGANVLTF. In DNA, the CDR3 is TGTGCCTGGAGTCCCCGGGACAGGGGCAACTCTGGGGCCAACGTCCTGACTTTC. This chain connects TRBV30 to TRBJ2-6, with 10 bases that match TRBD1. Trimming removed 2 bases from V and 0 bases from J; junction bases left unmatched: 7. The CDR3 runs 18 residues. Germline lookup yields CDR1 GTSNPN and CDR2 SVGIG (reference sequence).

CDR3: CASRPTGKETQYF. CDR3 nucleotides: TGTGCCAGCAGACCTACAGGGAAAGAGACCCAGTACTTC. The gene calls are TRBV6-6 and TRBJ2-5; tentatively, D is TRBD1 (6 bases). Germline loops: CDR1 MNHNY, CDR2 SVGAGI (reference sequence). The CDR3 sequence is 13 residues long. V was shortened by 6 bases and J by 3 bases, with 11 bases between the two germline ends.

The J gene is TRBJ1-1, the V gene TRBV20-1; the D is unclear. This CDR3 comprises 10 residues. The germline V gene has CDR1 DFQATT and CDR2 SNEGSKA (reference sequence). The V and J ends lost 5 bases and 4 bases respectively, with 5 bases between them. The DNA of the CDR3 is TGCAGTGCTTCGATCACTGAAGCTTTCTTT. It translates to CSASITEAFF.